This T cell receptor (beta chain) was retrieved from a study of blood T cell repertoires in COVID-19. Whole-study context: COVID-19 samples collected from the United States, Italy and Spain covered acute and convalescent phases.

Generated by immunoSEQ multiplex PCR, the TCRdb table keeps only in-frame clones and is missing some. This sample yields around 180,000 clones, of which more than 80% are seen a single time; about 6.4% belongs to the top ten. Germline CDR1 is LGHNT and CDR2 is FRNRAP. CDR3 length equals 13 residues. V was cut by 2 bases and J by 4 bases, with 6 bases left in between. Sequencing used peripheral blood. The sequence came from a human donor in a cohort sampled during active COVID-19. V gene TRBV12-5 combines with J gene TRBJ1-5; no definite D call. The CDR3 bases are TGTGCTAGTGGTTTGACGGGTAATCAGCCCCAGCATTTT. This sequence encodes CASGLTGNQPQHF. Complete variable domain (other parts from reference TRBV12-5 and TRBJ1-5): DARVTQTPRHKVTEMGQEVTMRCQPILGHNTVFWYRQTMMQGLELLAYFRNRAPLDDSGMPKDRFSAEMPDATLATLKIQPSEPRDSAVYFCASGLTGNQPQHFGDGTRLSIL.